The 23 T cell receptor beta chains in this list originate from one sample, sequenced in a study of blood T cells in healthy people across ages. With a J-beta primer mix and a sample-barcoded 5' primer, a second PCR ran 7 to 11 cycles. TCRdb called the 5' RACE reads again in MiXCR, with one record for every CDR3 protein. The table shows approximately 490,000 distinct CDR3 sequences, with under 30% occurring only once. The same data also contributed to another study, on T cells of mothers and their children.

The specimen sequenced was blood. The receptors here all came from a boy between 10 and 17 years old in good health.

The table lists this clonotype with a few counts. The CDR3 DNA follows: TGTGCCAGCAGTTGGGGGGATTGGAGCGAGCAGTACTTC. Amino acid sequence: CASSWGDWSEQYF. The chain has TRBV27 and TRBJ2-7, with D possibly TRBD2 on 6 matching bases. The V end lost 4 bases, the J end lost 6 bases, and 13 bases lay between the germline ends. The CDR3 totals 13 residues. The germline gives CDR1 MNHEY, CDR2 SMNVEV (reference sequence).

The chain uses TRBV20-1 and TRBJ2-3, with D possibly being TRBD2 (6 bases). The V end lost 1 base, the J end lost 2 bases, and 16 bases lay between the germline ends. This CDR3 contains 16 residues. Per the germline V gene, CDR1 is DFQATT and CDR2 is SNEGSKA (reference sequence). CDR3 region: CSARGPGLRNTDTQYF. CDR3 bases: TGCAGTGCTAGAGGCCCGGGACTGAGGAACACAGATACGCAGTATTTT.

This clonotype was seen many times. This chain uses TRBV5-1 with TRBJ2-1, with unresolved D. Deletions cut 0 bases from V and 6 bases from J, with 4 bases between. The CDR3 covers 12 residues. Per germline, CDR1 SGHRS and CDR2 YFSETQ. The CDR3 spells CASSLDGNEQFF. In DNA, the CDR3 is TGCGCCAGCAGCTTGGACGGCAATGAGCAGTTCTTC.

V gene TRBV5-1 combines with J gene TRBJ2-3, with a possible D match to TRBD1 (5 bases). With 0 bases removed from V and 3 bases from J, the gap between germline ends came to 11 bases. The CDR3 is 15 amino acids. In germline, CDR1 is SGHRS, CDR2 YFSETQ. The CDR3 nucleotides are TGCGCCAGCAGCTTGGCCGTGACAGAGACAGATACGCAGTATTTT. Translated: CASSLAVTETDTQYF. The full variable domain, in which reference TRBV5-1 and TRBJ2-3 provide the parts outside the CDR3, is KAGVTQTPRYLIKTRGQQVTLSCSPISGHRSVSWYQQTPGQGLQFLFEYFSETQRNKGNFPGRFSGRQFSNSRSEMNVSTLELGDSALYLCASSLAVTETDTQYFGPGTRLTVL.

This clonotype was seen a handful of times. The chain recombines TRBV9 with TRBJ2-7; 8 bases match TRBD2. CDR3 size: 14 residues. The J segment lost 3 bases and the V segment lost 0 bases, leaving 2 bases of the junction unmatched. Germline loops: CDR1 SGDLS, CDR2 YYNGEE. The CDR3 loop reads CASSVEGTSYEQYF. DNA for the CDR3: TGTGCCAGCAGCGTAGAGGGGACTAGCTACGAGCAGTACTTC. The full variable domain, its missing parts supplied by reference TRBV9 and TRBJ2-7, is DSGVTQTPKHLITATGQRVTLRCSPRSGDLSVYWYQQSLDQGLQFLIQYYNGEERAKGNILERFSAQQFPDLHSELNLSSLELGDSALYFCASSVEGTSYEQYFGPGTRLTVT.

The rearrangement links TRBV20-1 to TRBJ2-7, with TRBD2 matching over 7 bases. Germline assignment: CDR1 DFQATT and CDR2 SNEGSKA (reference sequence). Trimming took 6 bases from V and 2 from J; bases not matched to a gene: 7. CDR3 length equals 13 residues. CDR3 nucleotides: TGCAGTGCCGAGAGACTAGCCACCTACGAGCAGTACTTC. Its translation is CSAERLATYEQYF.

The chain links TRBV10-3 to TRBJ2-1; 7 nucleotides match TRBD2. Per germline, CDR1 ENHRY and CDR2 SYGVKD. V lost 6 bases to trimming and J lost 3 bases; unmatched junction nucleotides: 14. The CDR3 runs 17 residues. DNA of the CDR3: TGTGCCATCAGAGCGAGACTAGCCTCCCGGGGCTACAATGAGCAGTTCTTC. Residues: CAIRARLASRGYNEQFF.

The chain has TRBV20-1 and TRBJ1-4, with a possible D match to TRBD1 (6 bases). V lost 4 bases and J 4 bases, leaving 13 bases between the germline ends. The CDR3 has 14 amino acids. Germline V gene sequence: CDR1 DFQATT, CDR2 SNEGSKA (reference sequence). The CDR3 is CSAKDRPYNEKLFF. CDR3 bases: TGCAGTGCTAAGGACAGACCCTATAATGAAAAACTGTTTTTT.

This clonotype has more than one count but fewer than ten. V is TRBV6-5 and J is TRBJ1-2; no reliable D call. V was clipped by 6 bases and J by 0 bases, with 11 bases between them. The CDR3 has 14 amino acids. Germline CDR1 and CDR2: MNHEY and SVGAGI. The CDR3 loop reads CASSQLLANYGYTF. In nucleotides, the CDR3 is TGTGCCAGCAGCCAGTTGTTAGCTAACTATGGCTACACCTTC.

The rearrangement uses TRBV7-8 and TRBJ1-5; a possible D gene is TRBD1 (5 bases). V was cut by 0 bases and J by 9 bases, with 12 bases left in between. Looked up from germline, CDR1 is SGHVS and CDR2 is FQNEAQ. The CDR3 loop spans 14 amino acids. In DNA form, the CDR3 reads TGTGCCAGCAGCTTAGCAGGGGTTGGGGCGCCCCAGCATTTT. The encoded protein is CASSLAGVGAPQHF.

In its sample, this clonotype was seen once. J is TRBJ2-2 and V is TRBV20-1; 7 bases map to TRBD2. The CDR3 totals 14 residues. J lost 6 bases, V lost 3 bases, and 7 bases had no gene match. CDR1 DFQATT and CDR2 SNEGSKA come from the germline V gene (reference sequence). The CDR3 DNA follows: TGCAGTGCTAGCCCCCGGGAGGCCCCCGGGGAGCTGTTTTTT. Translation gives CSASPREAPGELFF.

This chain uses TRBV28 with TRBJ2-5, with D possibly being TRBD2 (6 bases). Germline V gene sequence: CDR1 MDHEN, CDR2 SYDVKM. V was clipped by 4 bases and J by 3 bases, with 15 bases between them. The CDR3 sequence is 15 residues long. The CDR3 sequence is CASSSRDSNKETQYF. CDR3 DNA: TGTGCCAGCAGTTCCCGGGACTCAAATAAAGAGACCCAGTACTTC. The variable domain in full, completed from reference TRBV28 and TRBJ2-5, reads DVKVTQSSRYLVKRTGEKVFLECVQDMDHENMFWYRQDPGLGLRLIYFSYDVKMKEKGDIPEGYSVSREKKERFSLILESASTNQTSMYLCASSSRDSNKETQYFGPGTRLLVL.

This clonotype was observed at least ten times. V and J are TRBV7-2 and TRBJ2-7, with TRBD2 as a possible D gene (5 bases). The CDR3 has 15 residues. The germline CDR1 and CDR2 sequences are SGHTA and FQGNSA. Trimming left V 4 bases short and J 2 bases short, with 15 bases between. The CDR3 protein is CASSSGLGATYEQYF. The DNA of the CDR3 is TGTGCCAGCAGCTCCGGACTGGGAGCCACCTACGAGCAGTACTTC.

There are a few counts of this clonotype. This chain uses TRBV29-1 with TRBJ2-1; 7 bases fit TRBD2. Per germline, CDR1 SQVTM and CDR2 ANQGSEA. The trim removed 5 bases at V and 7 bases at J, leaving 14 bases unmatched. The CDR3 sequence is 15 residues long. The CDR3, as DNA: TGCAGCGTTCATGGGGGTGGCGGGAGTATTAATGAGCAGTTCTTC. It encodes CSVHGGGGSINEQFF.

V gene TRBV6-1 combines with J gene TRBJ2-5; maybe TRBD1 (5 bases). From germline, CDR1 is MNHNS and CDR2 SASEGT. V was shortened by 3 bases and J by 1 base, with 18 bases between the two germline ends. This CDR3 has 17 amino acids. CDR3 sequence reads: CASSDFGAGPSQETQYF. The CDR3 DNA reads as TGTGCCAGCAGTGATTTTGGGGCAGGGCCCTCCCAAGAGACCCAGTACTTC.

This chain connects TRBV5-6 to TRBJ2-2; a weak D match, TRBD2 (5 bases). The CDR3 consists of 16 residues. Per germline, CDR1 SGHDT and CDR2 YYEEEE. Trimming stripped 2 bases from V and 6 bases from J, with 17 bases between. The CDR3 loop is CASSFINGKYAGELFF. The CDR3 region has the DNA TGTGCCAGCAGCTTTATCAACGGGAAGTACGCCGGGGAGCTGTTTTTT.

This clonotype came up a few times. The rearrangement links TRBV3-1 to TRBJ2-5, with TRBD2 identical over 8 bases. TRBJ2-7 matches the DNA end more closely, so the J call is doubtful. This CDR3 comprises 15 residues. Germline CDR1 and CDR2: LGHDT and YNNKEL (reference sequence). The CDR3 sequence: CASSQPGLGTYEQYF. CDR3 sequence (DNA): TGTGCCAGCAGCCAACCGGGACTAGGTACCTACGAGCAGTACTTC.

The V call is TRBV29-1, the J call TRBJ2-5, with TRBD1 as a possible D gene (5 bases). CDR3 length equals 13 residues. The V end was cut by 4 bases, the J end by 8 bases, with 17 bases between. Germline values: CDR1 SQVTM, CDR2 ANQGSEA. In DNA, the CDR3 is TGCAGCGTTGTTGAACCAGGACAATCAACCCAGTACTTC. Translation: CSVVEPGQSTQYF. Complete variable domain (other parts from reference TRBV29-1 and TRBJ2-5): SAVISQKPSRDICQRGTSLTIQCQVDSQVTMMFWYRQQPGQSLTLIATANQGSEATYESGFVIDKFPISRPNLTFSTLTVSNMSPEDSSIYLCSVVEPGQSTQYFGPGTRLLVL.

The CDR3 reads CSIAGGDTGELFF. The CDR3 DNA is TGCAGTATCGCGGGGGGGGACACCGGGGAGCTGTTTTTT. V and J are TRBV20-1 and TRBJ2-2; 9 nucleotides match TRBD2. The CDR3 is 13 amino acids. The junction had 4 bases not matched to a gene; V was cut back by 8 bases and J by 3 bases. Germline V gives CDR1 DFQATT, CDR2 SNEGSKA (reference sequence).

The CDR3 spells CASSQESQGGSDEQFF. Written as DNA, the CDR3 is TGTGCCAGCAGCCAAGAGTCACAGGGAGGGTCGGATGAGCAGTTCTTC. This rearrangement joins TRBV4-2 to TRBJ2-1, with D perhaps matching TRBD2 (7 bases). CDR1 is LGHNA and CDR2 is YNFKEQ in the germline V gene. CDR3 length: 16 residues. V was pared by 0 bases and J by 8 bases, with 17 bases between.

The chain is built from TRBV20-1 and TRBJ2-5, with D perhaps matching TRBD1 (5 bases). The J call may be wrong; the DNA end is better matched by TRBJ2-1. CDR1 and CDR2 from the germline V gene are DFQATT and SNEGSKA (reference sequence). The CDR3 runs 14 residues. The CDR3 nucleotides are TGCAGTGCTAGAGGACAGCCCCGTGTATTTTGGCAGTTCTTC. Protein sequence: CSARGQPRVFWQFF.

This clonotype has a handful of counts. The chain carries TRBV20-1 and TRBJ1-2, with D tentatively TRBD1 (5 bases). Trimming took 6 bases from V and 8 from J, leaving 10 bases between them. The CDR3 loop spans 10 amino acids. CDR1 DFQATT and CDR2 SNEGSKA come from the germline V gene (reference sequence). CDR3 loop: CSAPGQGYTF. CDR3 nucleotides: TGCAGTGCACCGGGGCAGGGCTACACCTTC.

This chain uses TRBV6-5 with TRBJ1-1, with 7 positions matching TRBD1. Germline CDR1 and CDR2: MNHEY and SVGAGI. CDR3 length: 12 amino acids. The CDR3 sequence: CATGAMNTEAFF. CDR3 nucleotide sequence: TGTGCAACAGGGGCTATGAACACTGAAGCTTTCTTT.